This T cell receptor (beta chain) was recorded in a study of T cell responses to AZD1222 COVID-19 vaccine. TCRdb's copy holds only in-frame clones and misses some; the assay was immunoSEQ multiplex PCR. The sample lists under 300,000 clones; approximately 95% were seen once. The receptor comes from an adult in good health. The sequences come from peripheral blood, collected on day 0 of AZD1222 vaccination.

CDR3 residues: CARSLARLAYEQYF. The CDR3 coding sequence is TGTGCCAGAAGCTTGGCGCGGCTAGCTTACGAGCAGTACTTC. The V and J genes are TRBV5-3 and TRBJ2-7, with D possibly being TRBD2 (5 bases). TRBV5-3 is placed among ORFs of uncertain function. The CDR3 totals 14 residues. The V end was cut by 0 bases, the J end by 4 bases, with 11 bases between.